A selection of T cell receptor beta chains follows, all from one sample in a study of T-cell memory formation after mild COVID-19. TCRdb ran MiXCR on the 5' RACE reads and lists one entry per CDR3 protein. Altogether around 82,000 distinct CDR3 sequences are present, roughly 13% being singletons, with the ten largest covering around two fifths. Sequencing was performed on PBMCs or a T cell subset sorted from them (not recorded which). The receptors stem from a man younger than 35 who had mild COVID-19 (a few samples of this study predate the infection). Cell type and time point are not known. Each CDR3 is given with its conserved first and last residue. The D gene is left open where the match is weak.

D gene: NA
V gene: TRBV6-2/TRBV6-3
CDR3 length: 15
CDR3 protein: CASSLSGGGLFEAFF

D gene: TRBD1
V gene: TRBV11-2
CDR3 length: 14
CDR3 protein: CASSSPRGLHTQYF

D gene: TRBD1
V gene: TRBV20-1
CDR3 length: 15
CDR3 protein: CSARGPDRGVYEQYF

D gene: NA
V gene: TRBV9
CDR3 length: 15
CDR3 protein: CASSVGWGVQETQYF

D gene: TRBD2
V gene: TRBV12-3/TRBV12-4
CDR3 length: 15
CDR3 protein: CASSPSSLAVYEQYF

D gene: TRBD2
V gene: TRBV29-1
CDR3 length: 12
CDR3 protein: CSVGLGVHEQFF

D gene: TRBD1
V gene: TRBV12-3/TRBV12-4
CDR3 length: 13
CDR3 protein: CASSPTQGSELFF

D gene: NA
V gene: TRBV7-2
CDR3 length: 13
CDR3 protein: CASSQNQDQPQHF

D gene: NA
V gene: TRBV29-1
CDR3 length: 13
CDR3 protein: CSVVGTVGETQYF

D gene: NA
V gene: TRBV9
CDR3 length: 13
CDR3 protein: CASSDPTRPEQFF

D gene: NA
V gene: TRBV7-2
CDR3 length: 14
CDR3 protein: CASSATVLQMDQYF

D gene: TRBD1
V gene: TRBV18
CDR3 length: 16
CDR3 protein: CASSQIDRGSNQPQHF

D gene: NA
V gene: TRBV4-2
CDR3 length: 14
CDR3 protein: CASSQGHGSSPLHF

D gene: TRBD1
V gene: TRBV4-3
CDR3 length: 15
CDR3 protein: CASSQDQGGGTEAFF

D gene: TRBD1
V gene: TRBV6-5
CDR3 length: 16
CDR3 protein: CASSYRTGEFYNEQFF

D gene: TRBD1
V gene: TRBV4-1
CDR3 length: 17
CDR3 protein: CASSPWTGASRGQPQHF

D gene: NA
V gene: TRBV5-6
CDR3 length: 14
CDR3 protein: CASSRVRDNQPQHF

D gene: NA
V gene: TRBV20-1
CDR3 length: 15
CDR3 protein: CSALSRPLMNTEAFF

D gene: TRBD1
V gene: TRBV5-1
CDR3 length: 15
CDR3 protein: CASSLAGQGYSPIHF

D gene: TRBD2
V gene: TRBV5-1
CDR3 length: 16
CDR3 protein: CASSLAGGGSTDTQYF

D gene: NA
V gene: TRBV12-3/TRBV12-4
CDR3 length: 14
CDR3 protein: CASSAPGAGGELFF

D gene: NA
V gene: TRBV27
CDR3 length: 14
CDR3 protein: CASSPGGMGTEAFF

D gene: TRBD2
V gene: TRBV7-8
CDR3 length: 13
CDR3 protein: CASSSPRGGGLTF

D gene: NA
V gene: TRBV27
CDR3 length: 16
CDR3 protein: CASSPKGHPYQETQYF

D gene: NA
V gene: TRBV4-1
CDR3 length: 14
CDR3 protein: CASSQVTLSYEQYF

D gene: TRBD1
V gene: TRBV7-9
CDR3 length: 16
CDR3 protein: CASSPRQGQGTYEQYF

D gene: NA
V gene: TRBV28
CDR3 length: 15
CDR3 protein: CASSLWSRQGQPQHF

D gene: NA
V gene: TRBV6-5
CDR3 length: 12
CDR3 protein: CASSADWDEQYF

D gene: TRBD1
V gene: TRBV18
CDR3 length: 16
CDR3 protein: CASSPGTVHLYNEQFF

D gene: NA
V gene: TRBV4-3
CDR3 length: 18
CDR3 protein: CASSLRWTLPQGNYGYTF

D gene: NA
V gene: TRBV6-6
CDR3 length: 14
CDR3 protein: CASRGVVRVDEQFF

D gene: NA
V gene: TRBV5-1
CDR3 length: 15
CDR3 protein: CASSSKESRDYEQYF

D gene: NA
V gene: TRBV6-2/TRBV6-3
CDR3 length: 14
CDR3 protein: CASTVRPPWEKLFF

D gene: TRBD1
V gene: TRBV4-2
CDR3 length: 14
CDR3 protein: CASSHNRGRNEQYF

D gene: TRBD1
V gene: TRBV12-3/TRBV12-4
CDR3 length: 15
CDR3 protein: CASSFTGDSTDTQYF

D gene: TRBD1
V gene: TRBV12-3/TRBV12-4
CDR3 length: 15
CDR3 protein: CASHTRQGAGTEAFF

D gene: TRBD1
V gene: TRBV4-2
CDR3 length: 16
CDR3 protein: CASSPPGQGSSYEQYF